These T cell receptor beta chains were read from a single sample in a study of shared clonotypes between healthy human individuals. This table comes from immunoSEQ multiplex PCR, and its TCRdb copy is limited to in-frame clones, with some not included. This table holds 2 million to 2.5 million clones, 85% to 95% found once. What was sequenced was naive CD4+ T cells sorted from blood. These receptors were collected from a man younger than 35 in good health. The CDR3 runs from the conserved cysteine through the conserved F or W. A D gene is named only where the DNA matches it firmly. Clone size, where shown, is once, few, many, or a class for clones that have expanded.

d_call: .; clone_size: .; j_call: TRBJ1-1; v_call: TRBV6-5; cdr3_aa: CASLRGSDTEAFF; cdr3_nt: TGTGCTAGTCTCCGGGGATCGGACACTGAAGCTTTCTTT
d_call: .; clone_size: .; j_call: TRBJ1-6; v_call: TRBV6-1; cdr3_aa: CASTGDLYNSPLHF; cdr3_nt: TGTGCCAGCACCGGGGACCTCTATAATTCACCCCTCCACTTT
d_call: .; clone_size: .; j_call: TRBJ1-2; v_call: TRBV18; cdr3_aa: CASSPDWGRDYGYTF; cdr3_nt: TGTGCCAGCTCACCCGACTGGGGGCGCGACTATGGCTACACCTTC
d_call: TRBD1; clone_size: .; j_call: TRBJ1-5; v_call: TRBV18; cdr3_aa: CASSPGQGGNQPQHF; cdr3_nt: TGTGCCAGCTCACCGGGACAGGGAGGCAATCAGCCCCAGCATTTT
d_call: .; clone_size: once; j_call: TRBJ2-5; v_call: TRBV15; cdr3_aa: CATSAHPYQGTQYF; cdr3_nt: TGTGCCACCAGCGCCCACCCCTACCAGGGGACCCAGTACTTC
d_call: .; clone_size: .; j_call: TRBJ2-5; v_call: TRBV5-4; cdr3_aa: CASNTWGQGETQYF; cdr3_nt: TGTGCCAGCAACACCTGGGGCCAAGGGGAGACCCAGTACTTC
d_call: .; clone_size: .; j_call: TRBJ1-1; v_call: TRBV7-9; cdr3_aa: CASSLGYTANTEAFF; cdr3_nt: TGTGCCAGCAGCTTGGGCTACACAGCGAACACTGAAGCTTTCTTT
d_call: .; clone_size: .; j_call: TRBJ2-7; v_call: TRBV9; cdr3_aa: CASSVEMGPYEQYF; cdr3_nt: TGTGCCAGCAGCGTAGAAATGGGCCCCTACGAGCAGTACTTC
d_call: .; clone_size: .; j_call: TRBJ2-1; v_call: TRBV7-6; cdr3_aa: CASSLGGWINEQFF; cdr3_nt: TGTGCCAGCAGCTTAGGCGGGTGGATCAATGAGCAGTTCTTC
d_call: .; clone_size: .; j_call: TRBJ2-5; v_call: TRBV4-1; cdr3_aa: CASSRTGTQETQYF; cdr3_nt: TGCGCCAGCAGCCGAACCGGGACCCAAGAGACCCAGTACTTC
d_call: .; clone_size: .; j_call: TRBJ1-1; v_call: TRBV20-1; cdr3_aa: CSASGVREAFF; cdr3_nt: TGCAGTGCTAGCGGAGTGCGTGAAGCTTTCTTT
d_call: TRBD2; clone_size: .; j_call: TRBJ2-7; v_call: TRBV5-6; cdr3_aa: CASSLGDYYEQYF; cdr3_nt: TGTGCCAGCAGCTTGGGGGACTACTACGAGCAGTACTTC
d_call: TRBD1; clone_size: .; j_call: TRBJ1-2; v_call: TRBV23-1; cdr3_aa: CASSQSTGANYGYTF; cdr3_nt: TGCGCCAGCAGTCAATCGACAGGGGCTAACTATGGCTACACCTTC
d_call: .; clone_size: .; j_call: TRBJ2-3; v_call: TRBV13; cdr3_aa: CASSLEGTPTDTQYF; cdr3_nt: TGTGCCAGCAGCTTAGAGGGGACCCCCACAGATACGCAGTATTTT
d_call: .; clone_size: .; j_call: TRBJ2-6; v_call: TRBV15; cdr3_aa: CATSRDRRTSGANVLTF; cdr3_nt: TGTGCCACCAGCAGAGATCGCAGGACCTCTGGGGCCAACGTCCTGACTTTC
d_call: .; clone_size: .; j_call: TRBJ2-5; v_call: TRBV30; cdr3_aa: CAWTAGLGGETQYF; cdr3_nt: TGTGCCTGGACGGCGGGACTCGGGGGAGAGACCCAGTACTTC
d_call: TRBD2; clone_size: .; j_call: TRBJ2-7; v_call: TRBV6-1; cdr3_aa: CASSQSGGDTYEQYF; cdr3_nt: TGTGCCAGCAGTCAAAGCGGGGGGGATACCTACGAGCAGTACTTC
d_call: .; clone_size: .; j_call: TRBJ2-7; v_call: TRBV25-1; cdr3_aa: CASSDTGADSTYEQYF; cdr3_nt: TGTGCCAGCAGTGATACCGGTGCCGACAGTACCTACGAGCAGTACTTC
d_call: .; clone_size: .; j_call: TRBJ2-3; v_call: TRBV11-2; cdr3_aa: CASSPPSRGGPDTQYF; cdr3_nt: TGTGCCAGCAGCCCACCGTCGAGGGGGGGGCCCGATACGCAGTATTTT
d_call: TRBD1; clone_size: .; j_call: TRBJ1-2; v_call: TRBV7-9; cdr3_aa: CASSLADRSLYGYTF; cdr3_nt: TGTGCCAGCAGCTTAGCGGACAGGTCTCTTTATGGCTACACCTTC
d_call: .; clone_size: .; j_call: TRBJ1-1; v_call: TRBV4-3; cdr3_aa: CASSLTGGSEAFF; cdr3_nt: TGCGCCAGCAGCCTAACTGGGGGGTCTGAAGCTTTCTTT
d_call: .; clone_size: .; j_call: TRBJ1-4; v_call: TRBV5-1; cdr3_aa: CASSPAPGIATNEKLFF; cdr3_nt: TGCGCCAGCAGCCCTGCCCCAGGGATTGCAACTAATGAAAAACTGTTTTTT
d_call: .; clone_size: .; j_call: TRBJ2-1; v_call: TRBV11-2; cdr3_aa: CASSSREVRNEQFF; cdr3_nt: TGTGCCAGCAGCTCCAGAGAGGTACGCAATGAGCAGTTCTTC
d_call: TRBD2; clone_size: .; j_call: TRBJ2-5; v_call: TRBV6-1; cdr3_aa: CASSEAGGGLETQYF; cdr3_nt: TGTGCCAGCAGTGAAGCAGGCGGGGGGCTTGAGACCCAGTACTTC
d_call: TRBD2; clone_size: once; j_call: TRBJ2-5; v_call: TRBV5-1; cdr3_aa: CASSLAGAEQETQYF; cdr3_nt: TGCGCCAGCAGCTTAGCGGGGGCGGAACAAGAGACCCAGTACTTC
d_call: .; clone_size: once; j_call: TRBJ2-7; v_call: TRBV27; cdr3_aa: CASSLIYRTSRAYEQYF; cdr3_nt: TGTGCCAGCAGTCTAATCTACCGGACAAGTCGAGCCTACGAGCAGTACTTC
d_call: .; clone_size: .; j_call: TRBJ2-2; v_call: TRBV28; cdr3_aa: CASSSYRPGSSTGELFF; cdr3_nt: TGTGCCAGCAGTTCCTACAGGCCAGGGTCGAGCACCGGGGAGCTGTTTTTT
d_call: .; clone_size: .; j_call: TRBJ2-7; v_call: TRBV2; cdr3_aa: CASLTGTTSYEQYF; cdr3_nt: TGTGCCAGTTTGACCGGGACAACGTCCTACGAGCAGTACTTC